Listed below are T cell receptor beta chains from one sample, sequenced in a study of TIL therapy for anti-PD-1-resistant metastatic lung cancer. The protocol was immunoSEQ multiplex PCR, while the TCRdb copy is restricted to in-frame clones and leaves out a portion. There are tens of thousands of clones in the sample; around 67% occur only once, and about 2% lies in the top ten. Source: blood, taken at baseline. The source is a person aged 25 to 79 with non-small cell lung cancer. The CDR3 runs from the conserved cysteine through the conserved F or W. D genes are given only for firm matches. Where a row states a size, it is once, few, many or the class of an expanded clone; other rows omit it.

v_call,j_call,clone_size,d_call,cdr3_nt,cdr3_aa
TRBV27,TRBJ1-5,-,TRBD1,TGTGCCAGCAGACCAGGACAGGGGGAGTACAATCAGCCCCAGCATTTT,CASRPGQGEYNQPQHF
TRBV7-2,TRBJ2-2,-,TRBD1,TGTGCCAGCAGCCAGACAGGGGGCGCTGGCACCGGGGAGCTGTTTTTT,CASSQTGGAGTGELFF
TRBV19,TRBJ2-2,few,-,TGTGCCAGTAAACTAGTAAGGGACGGGGAGCTGTTTTTT,CASKLVRDGELFF
TRBV4-1,TRBJ2-7,-,-,TGCGCCAGCAGCCAAGAATGGCGCTCGAGCCCCTACGAGCAGTACTTC,CASSQEWRSSPYEQYF
TRBV6-1,TRBJ2-7,-,-,TGTGCCAGCAGTGATTCCTTCCGGAGAGTCAGAAACTTC,CASSDSFRRVRNF
TRBV11-3,TRBJ2-3,-,-,TGTGCCAGCAGCACTTCTTCCGGGGGCACCACAGATACGCAGTATTTT,CASSTSSGGTTDTQYF
TRBV5-1,TRBJ2-1,-,-,TGCGCCAGCAGCCCAACTCCCACCGGGGTCAATGAGCAGTTCTTC,CASSPTPTGVNEQFF
TRBV19,TRBJ2-1,-,-,TGTGCCAGCGGTACCCTTGAAAACTCCTACAATGAGCAGTTCTTC,CASGTLENSYNEQFF
TRBV10-3,TRBJ2-2,few,-,TGTGCCATCAGTGTTAACCGGGAGCTGTTTTTT,CAISVNRELFF
TRBV7-9,TRBJ2-1,-,-,TGTGCCAGCAGCGGCGTAGGACCAGAGCAGTTCTTC,CASSGVGPEQFF
TRBV2,TRBJ2-4,few,-,TGTGCCAGCAGTGTGGTTGCCACAGGTAACATTCAGTACTTC,CASSVVATGNIQYF
TRBV7-8,TRBJ1-5,-,TRBD1,TGTGCCAGCAGCGGGACAGGGGGCGGTCAGCCCCAGCATTTT,CASSGTGGGQPQHF
TRBV5-4,TRBJ1-4,-,TRBD1,TGTGCCAGCAGTTACTCAGGGGGCGCGGTTGAAAAACTGTTTTTT,CASSYSGGAVEKLFF
TRBV6-1,TRBJ2-7,-,-,TGTGCCAGCAGTGAATCACTAGACCCGAGCTCCTACGAGCAGTACTTC,CASSESLDPSSYEQYF
TRBV18,TRBJ1-1,-,TRBD1,TGTGCCAGCTCACCAGAGGACAGGTTGAACACTGAAGCTTTCTTT,CASSPEDRLNTEAFF
TRBV30,TRBJ2-7,-,TRBD1,TGTGCCTGGAGTAGGGGGCGAAGCATACCTCTGAACGAGCAGTACTTC,CAWSRGRSIPLNEQYF
TRBV21-1,TRBJ2-6,-,-,TGTGCCAGCAGCAAAGCGATCTCTCCAGGGCGCAACATGATCTCTGGGGCCAACGTCCTGACTTTC,CASSKAISPGRNMISGANVLTF
TRBV5-1,TRBJ2-3,-,TRBD1,TGCGCCAGCAGTTTGGCCGACAGGGGGGCAGATACGCAGTATTTT,CASSLADRGADTQYF
TRBV7-9,TRBJ1-1,-,-,TGTGCCAGCAGCCTTTCCCAATCGAACACTGAAGCTTTCTTT,CASSLSQSNTEAFF
TRBV28,TRBJ2-3,-,-,TGTGCCAGCGAGTCCCCCGGGCAGGGAGCAGATACGCAGTATTTT,CASESPGQGADTQYF
TRBV29-1,TRBJ1-2,-,-,TGCAGCGCGTTGGACAGTAATCTTAACTATGGCTACACCTTC,CSALDSNLNYGYTF
TRBV14,TRBJ2-1,-,TRBD2,TGTGCCAGCAGCCAAATTGTAGCGGGGGGAGGGCAGTTCTTC,CASSQIVAGGGQFF
TRBV4-2,TRBJ1-6,-,-,TGTGCCAGCAGCCAAAGGGATTGGGGGTTAGACTCACCCCTCCACTTT,CASSQRDWGLDSPLHF
TRBV10-3,TRBJ2-2,-,-,TGTGCCATCCGTTACTCGGTGCTCGGTTGGAAGACCGGGGAGCTGTTTTTT,CAIRYSVLGWKTGELFF
TRBV6-5,TRBJ1-1,once,-,TGTGCCAGCAGCCGACACCTAACTTTGAACACTGAAGCTTTCTTT,CASSRHLTLNTEAFF
TRBV5-6,TRBJ2-7,-,TRBD1,TGTGCCAGCAGCTCCATTGACAGGGAAGCCTACGAGCAGTACTTC,CASSSIDREAYEQYF
TRBV20-1,TRBJ2-7,-,-,TGCAGTGCCCCCTCGGCTAACGAGCAGTACTTC,CSAPSANEQYF
TRBV6-1,TRBJ2-1,-,-,TGTGCCAGCAGTGAAGGGGGGGTTACAAGGAGCTCCTACAATGAGCAGTTCTTC,CASSEGGVTRSSYNEQFF
TRBV7-6,TRBJ2-1,-,TRBD1,TGTGCCAGCAGCTCCCCCCGGACAGGGTCCTACAATGAGCAGTTCTTC,CASSSPRTGSYNEQFF
TRBV7-8,TRBJ2-7,-,-,TGTGCCAGCACCTTGGGGGCAGACCAGTACTCCTACGAGCAGTACTTC,CASTLGADQYSYEQYF
TRBV7-6,TRBJ2-1,-,TRBD2,TGTGCCAGCAGCTTTAGCGGGAGTTTGTGGAATGAGCAGTTCTTC,CASSFSGSLWNEQFF
TRBV2,TRBJ2-1,-,TRBD1,TGTGCCAGCAGTTCGGACAGGGGATATGAGCAGTTCTTC,CASSSDRGYEQFF
TRBV7-9,TRBJ2-7,-,TRBD1,TGTGCCAGCAGCCGCGGACAGGGGGCGTACGAGCAGTACTTC,CASSRGQGAYEQYF
TRBV5-1,TRBJ2-5,-,TRBD2,TGCGCCAGCAGCTTTGGACTAGCGGGAGGAGAGACCCAGTACTTC,CASSFGLAGGETQYF
TRBV11-1,TRBJ2-1,-,-,TGTGCCAGCAGCATAACAGGGACGGAGCAGTTCTTC,CASSITGTEQFF
TRBV7-9,TRBJ1-2,-,-,TGTGCCAGCAGCTCTAGATTTAACTATGGCTACACCTTC,CASSSRFNYGYTF
TRBV5-8,TRBJ2-7,-,TRBD1,TGTGCCAGCAGCATCGGACAGGGGGCATACGAGCAGTACTTC,CASSIGQGAYEQYF
TRBV20-1,TRBJ2-3,-,-,TGCAGTGCGGCCTTCACAGATACGCAGTATTTT,CSAAFTDTQYF
TRBV4-3,TRBJ2-7,-,-,TGCGCCAGCAGCCAAGATACCGGACCCTACGAGCAGTACTTC,CASSQDTGPYEQYF
TRBV9,TRBJ2-3,-,TRBD2,TGTGCCAGCAGCGCATCCCTAGCGGGGGGGAGCACAGATACGCAGTATTTT,CASSASLAGGSTDTQYF
TRBV6-6,TRBJ2-7,-,-,TGTGCCAGCAGTTACGACAGCTTCGAGCAGTACTTC,CASSYDSFEQYF
TRBV27,TRBJ1-1,-,TRBD1,TGTGCCAGCAGTTTAACGCAGGGGGCATCAGAGAACACTGAAGCTTTCTTT,CASSLTQGASENTEAFF
TRBV11-3,TRBJ2-7,-,-,TGTGCCAGCAGCCCCGGGACAGCCCCGGGAGGGAACTTC,CASSPGTAPGGNF
TRBV28,TRBJ1-5,-,-,TGTGCCAGCAGTAAACAGGACTTCAATCAGCCCCAGCATTTT,CASSKQDFNQPQHF
TRBV27,TRBJ2-7,-,TRBD2,TGTGCCAGCAGCTACGGGACTAGCGGGACAAGTGCCCCCCGCTACGAGCAGTACTTC,CASSYGTSGTSAPRYEQYF
TRBV2,TRBJ1-5,-,-,TGTGCCAGCAGTCTCGTTCAATGGTTGGGGGATTTT,CASSLVQWLGDF
TRBV27,TRBJ1-5,-,-,TGTGCCAGCAGTTTACGGGGAGGCCAAAGGAATCAGCCCCAGCATTTT,CASSLRGGQRNQPQHF
TRBV28,TRBJ2-7,-,-,TGTGCCAGCAGTTCCTGGACAGAGTCCTACGAGCAGTACTTC,CASSSWTESYEQYF
TRBV18,TRBJ2-5,few,-,TGTGCCAGCTCACCTCGCAGGGTTGAGGGAGAGACCCAGTACTTC,CASSPRRVEGETQYF
TRBV9,TRBJ2-7,once,-,TGTGCCAGCAGCCCCGGGGCAGGGTTGCAACAGTACTTC,CASSPGAGLQQYF
TRBV7-2,TRBJ2-5,-,-,TGTGCCAGCAGCCCGGCCAGGCAAGAGACCCAGTACTTC,CASSPARQETQYF
TRBV27,TRBJ1-4,once,-,TGTGCCAGCAGTTATTTTGGTAATGAAAAACTGTTTTTT,CASSYFGNEKLFF
TRBV4-2,TRBJ1-2,-,-,TGTGCCAGCAGCCAAGAAGAAAGGAAAAAGGGCTACACCTTC,CASSQEERKKGYTF
TRBV18,TRBJ2-2,few,-,TGTGCCAGCTCACCAATTTATCAGGGGTCGAACACCGGGGAGCTGTTTTTT,CASSPIYQGSNTGELFF